What follows are 31 T cell receptor beta chains derived from one specimen sequenced in a study of CD8 T cells in Susac syndrome. The authors reverse transcribed 0.5 to 1 ug RNA with random hexamers. TCRdb re-called the immunoSEQ multiplex PCR reads with MiXCR, one entry per CDR3 protein. The table shows almost 450,000 distinct CDR3 sequences, with approximately 85% occurring only once. Sequenced material: CD8+ T cells from PBMCs. All receptors derive from a human donor with multiple sclerosis.

This clonotype was observed a single time. The chain carries TRBV2 and TRBJ1-4, with 8 bases fitting TRBD1. The CDR3 extends over 16 amino acids. V shed 10 bases, J shed 6 bases, and the junction held 16 bases outside the gene matches. Germline-derived CDR1 and CDR2 are SNHLY and FYNNEI. The CDR3 DNA reads TGTGCCACCATGATCATTATGGACAGGGAATATGAAAAACTGTTTTTT. Encoded protein: CATMIIMDREYEKLFF.

This rearrangement joins TRBV7-9 to TRBJ2-1; TRBD1 matches at 10 bases. With 5 bases clipped from V and 5 bases from J, the junction kept 9 bases outside the gene matches. This CDR3 is built from 16 residues. Per the germline V gene, CDR1 is SEHNR and CDR2 is FQNEAQ (reference sequence). DNA of the CDR3: TGTGCCAGCAGCCGAGCCGGGACAGGGGAAAACAATGAGCAGTTCTTC. Its translation: CASSRAGTGENNEQFF.

This chain uses TRBV6-5 with TRBJ2-7, with TRBD1 matching 9 bases. Germline CDR1 and CDR2: MNHEY and SVGAGI. The CDR3 runs 15 residues. The V segment lost 6 bases and the J segment 5 bases; nucleotides outside the gene matches: 11. This CDR3 is CASSVGTGRDNEQYF. The CDR3 DNA is TGTGCCAGCAGCGTCGGGACAGGGCGGGATAACGAGCAGTACTTC.

This chain uses TRBV14 with TRBJ2-7, with a tentative D call TRBD1 (5 bases). V was trimmed by 0 bases and J by 2 bases, leaving 11 bases between them. In germline, CDR1 is SGHDN, CDR2 FVKESK. The CDR3 totals 15 residues. The CDR3 here is CASSQEAGMAYEQYF. For the CDR3, the DNA is TGTGCCAGCAGCCAAGAGGCAGGGATGGCCTACGAGCAGTACTTC. The whole variable domain, filled in from reference TRBV14 and TRBJ2-7, reads EAGVTQFPSHSVIEKGQTVTLRCDPISGHDNLYWYRRVMGKEIKFLLHFVKESKQDESGMPNNRFLAERTGGTYSTLKVQPAELEDSGVYFCASSQEAGMAYEQYFGPGTRLTVT.

The gene calls are TRBV3-1 and TRBJ2-7; tentatively, D is TRBD2 (6 bases). Germline values: CDR1 LGHDT, CDR2 YNNKEL (reference sequence). There are 16 residues in the CDR3. V was cut by 0 bases and J by 4 bases, with 16 bases left in between. DNA of the CDR3: TGTGCCAGCAGCCAAGATAGAGCGGCGCGGGGTTACGAGCAGTACTTC. This gives the protein CASSQDRAARGYEQYF.

This chain links TRBV10-3 with TRBJ1-1, with D tentatively TRBD1 (5 bases). The CDR3 extends over 15 amino acids. The ends were cut back, 3 bases at V and 5 bases at J, with 16 bases in the middle. The germline CDR1 and CDR2 sequences are ENHRY and SYGVKD. The CDR3 protein is CAISDKWQGRTEAFF. As DNA, the CDR3 is TGTGCCATCAGTGATAAATGGCAGGGCCGGACTGAAGCTTTCTTT.

The chain employs TRBV10-3 and TRBJ1-1, with 7 bases that match TRBD1. The germline V gene has CDR1 ENHRY and CDR2 SYGVKD. V was pared by 6 bases and J by 9 bases, with 22 bases of the junction left unmatched. The CDR3 totals 17 residues. In DNA form, the CDR3 reads TGTGCCATCAGCCGGAAAGGACAGGTCGGGGACGGTAATCAAGCTTTCTTT. This gives the protein CAISRKGQVGDGNQAFF.

This chain connects TRBV2 to TRBJ1-5; TRBD1 aligns across 8 bases. The CDR3 spans 14 residues. CDR1 is SNHLY, CDR2 FYNNEI, per germline. The J segment lost 3 bases and the V segment lost 5 bases, leaving 3 bases of the junction unmatched. The CDR3 sequence: CASSWTGNNQPQHF. CDR3 nucleotide sequence: TGTGCCAGCAGTTGGACAGGGAACAATCAGCCCCAGCATTTT.

The chain joins TRBV21-1 to TRBJ2-5; whether TRBD1, the table's D call, matches the DNA was not checked. TRBV21-1 is a listed pseudogene. This CDR3 is built from 17 residues. The CDR3 is CASSTLNTGGVGKTQYF. The CDR3, as DNA: TGTGCCAGCAGCACACTCAACACAGGGGGGGTCGGAAAGACCCAGTACTTC.

V gene TRBV4-1 combines with J gene TRBJ2-7, with D perhaps TRBD1 (6 bases). Looked up from germline, CDR1 is MGHRA and CDR2 is YSYEKL. V dropped 0 bases and J dropped 7 bases, with 19 bases sitting between them. The CDR3 sequence is 16 residues long. CDR3 sequence reads: CASSQEVRQGLGEQYF. The CDR3 nucleotides are TGCGCCAGCAGCCAAGAAGTACGGCAGGGGTTGGGAGAGCAGTACTTC.

The rearrangement uses TRBV29-1 and TRBJ1-1; D is possibly TRBD1 (6 bases). CDR1 is SQVTM, CDR2 ANQGSEA, per germline. This CDR3 has 15 amino acids. V was shortened by 0 bases and J by 2 bases, with 13 bases between the two germline ends. CDR3 region: CSVEDLDRRNTEAFF. In DNA, the CDR3 is TGCAGCGTTGAAGATCTCGACAGGAGAAACACTGAAGCTTTCTTT.

This chain joins TRBV12-3 or TRBV12-4 and TRBJ1-3; TRBD1 is a possible D gene (6 bases). The V gene lost 4 bases and the J gene lost 0 bases, with 10 bases spanning the gap. The CDR3 runs to 15 residues. CDR3 DNA sequence: TGTGCCAGCAGTTCCGGACAGATCTCTGGAAACACCATATATTTT. Its translation: CASSSGQISGNTIYF.

This clonotype was seen a single time. V usage is TRBV30 and J usage is TRBJ1-5; D gene ambiguous. The CDR3 is made up of 13 amino acids. Germline V gives CDR1 GTSNPN, CDR2 SVGIG (reference sequence). V dropped 0 bases and J dropped 4 bases, with 7 bases sitting between them. As DNA, the CDR3 is TGTGCCTGGAGTGTGACTGAGAATCAGCCCCAGCATTTT. The encoded protein is CAWSVTENQPQHF.

This chain links TRBV7-6 with TRBJ2-3, with D hard to call. The CDR3 covers 15 residues. Germline CDR1 is SGHVS and CDR2 is FNYEAQ. With 2 bases removed from V and 0 bases from J, the gap between germline ends came to 9 bases. Here the CDR3 reads CASSLTASSTDTQYF. In nucleotides, the CDR3 is TGTGCCAGCAGCTTAACCGCGAGTAGCACAGATACGCAGTATTTT. Drawing the rest from reference TRBV7-6 and TRBJ2-3, the complete variable domain is GAGVSQSPRYKVTKRGQDVALRCDPISGHVSLYWYRQALGQGPEFLTYFNYEAQQDKSGLPNDRFSAERPEGSISTLTIQRTEQRDSAMYRCASSLTASSTDTQYFGPGTRLTVL.

This clonotype was seen a handful of times. This chain connects TRBV13 to TRBJ2-3; TRBD2 matches at 15 bases. V was pared by 5 bases and J by 5 bases, with 5 bases of the junction left unmatched. The CDR3 has 16 residues. Germline V gene lookup returns CDR1 PRHDT and CDR2 FYEKMQ (reference sequence). CDR3 sequence (DNA): TGTGCCAGCAGCCCCGGGACTAGCGGGAGGCAAGATACGCAGTATTTT. Translation: CASSPGTSGRQDTQYF.

The chain links TRBV11-2 to TRBJ2-1; a weak D match, TRBD2 (6 bases). Germline V CDR1 and CDR2: SGHAT, FQNNGV. The CDR3 sequence is 14 residues long. V lost 0 bases to trimming and J lost 6 bases, with 9 bases between them. In nucleotides, the CDR3 is TGTGCCAGCAGCTTAGATCCTAGCGTCAATGAGCAGTTCTTC. Its translation: CASSLDPSVNEQFF.

This chain links TRBV5-1 with TRBJ1-1; no reliable D call. CDR1 is SGHRS and CDR2 is YFSETQ in the germline V gene. The V gene lost 0 bases and the J gene lost 4 bases, with 10 bases spanning the gap. The CDR3 covers 14 residues. The CDR3 loop is CASSLDRRGTEAFF. DNA of the CDR3: TGCGCCAGCAGCTTGGACCGCCGTGGCACTGAAGCTTTCTTT.

The chain employs TRBV18 and TRBJ1-4; D is ambiguous. V was pared by 5 bases and J by 0 bases, with 10 bases between. Germline assignment: CDR1 KGHSH and CDR2 LQKENI. There are 15 residues in the CDR3. For the CDR3, the DNA is TGTGCCAGCTCATCGTACGGTGCAACTAATGAAAAACTGTTTTTT. Translation: CASSSYGATNEKLFF.

V gene TRBV7-6 combines with J gene TRBJ1-2, with a weak D call TRBD1 (5 bases). The CDR3 runs to 15 residues. The V and J ends lost 1 base and 4 bases respectively, with 13 bases between them. CDR1 is SGHVS and CDR2 is FNYEAQ in the germline V gene. The CDR3 DNA is TGTGCCAGCAGCTTAGAGAGAGGGGTCGGCTATGGCTACACCTTC. Its translation: CASSLERGVGYGYTF. Complete variable domain (other parts from reference TRBV7-6 and TRBJ1-2): GAGVSQSPRYKVTKRGQDVALRCDPISGHVSLYWYRQALGQGPEFLTYFNYEAQQDKSGLPNDRFSAERPEGSISTLTIQRTEQRDSAMYRCASSLERGVGYGYTFGSGTRLTVV.

DNA of the CDR3: TGTGCCAGCAGTTTCTTACTAGCCGGGGAGCTGTTTTTT. Translating gives CASSFLLAGELFF. The chain is built from TRBV27 and TRBJ2-2; TRBD2 might be the D (5 bases). The length of the CDR3 is 13 residues. CDR1 and CDR2 from the germline V gene are MNHEY and SMNVEV (reference sequence). Trimming took 3 bases from V and 6 from J, leaving 8 bases between them.

J is TRBJ2-7 and V is TRBV28, with D unclear. This CDR3 contains 13 residues. From germline, CDR1 is MDHEN and CDR2 SYDVKM. V gave up 2 bases and J gave up 1 base, with 6 bases separating them. The DNA of the CDR3 is TGTGCCAGCAGTTTAACCAGATCCTACGAGCAGTACTTC. Translating gives CASSLTRSYEQYF.

V and J are TRBV5-5 and TRBJ1-3; 10 bases line up with TRBD1. Germline V gene sequence: CDR1 SGHKS, CDR2 YYEKEE (reference sequence). Losses at the gene ends were 4 bases for V and 4 bases for J; bases not matched to a gene: 11. The CDR3 runs 17 residues. The CDR3 is CASSPPGTGVTGNTIYF. In DNA form, the CDR3 reads TGTGCCAGCAGCCCACCCGGGACAGGGGTAACCGGAAACACCATATATTTT.

The chain uses TRBV10-3 and TRBJ1-5; D call uncertain. The CDR3 contains 14 residues. V dropped 3 bases and J dropped 6 bases, with 12 bases sitting between them. CDR1 is ENHRY, CDR2 SYGVKD, per germline. Here the CDR3 reads CAISDQVGVQPQHF. The CDR3 coding sequence is TGTGCCATCAGTGACCAGGTTGGGGTTCAGCCCCAGCATTTT.

This chain joins TRBV5-1 and TRBJ2-7; no definite D call. The V end lost 6 bases, the J end lost 1 base, and 14 bases lay between the germline ends. The CDR3 length is 14 residues. CDR1 and CDR2 (germline): SGHRS, YFSETQ. For the CDR3, the DNA is TGCGCCAGCACACCTCCTGACGGGTCCTACGAGCAGTACTTC. The encoded protein is CASTPPDGSYEQYF.

The chain joins TRBV4-1 to TRBJ2-7, with D perhaps TRBD2 (6 bases). This CDR3 is 16 amino acids long. CDR1 and CDR2 (germline): MGHRA, YSYEKL. The V end was cut by 0 bases, the J end by 3 bases, with 15 bases between. The CDR3 coding sequence is TGCGCCAGCAGCCAAGAACCCCCCTCTAGCGACTACGAGCAGTACTTC. Its translation: CASSQEPPSSDYEQYF.

The chain couples TRBV2 to TRBJ1-2; D not certain. This CDR3 comprises 13 residues. The germline V gene has CDR1 SNHLY and CDR2 FYNNEI. Trimming cost V 3 bases and J 2 bases, with 7 bases left between them. DNA for the CDR3: TGTGCCAGCAGTGAGTGGCAGAACTATGGCTACACCTTC. It encodes CASSEWQNYGYTF.

This clonotype was seen only once. At one boundary the junction diverges from the germline segment, which might be a read error. V is TRBV24-1 and J is TRBJ2-6; D gene unclear. In germline, CDR1 is KGHDR, CDR2 SFDVKD. This CDR3 is built from 16 residues. The CDR3 is CAASDLDSSGANVLTF. The CDR3 DNA reads as TGTGCCGCCAGTGATTTAGACTCCTCTGGGGCCAACGTCCTGACTTTC.

This chain joins TRBV5-1 and TRBJ2-1; D not certain. Germline CDR1 reads SGHRS; CDR2 reads YFSETQ. Trimming removed 6 bases from V and 3 bases from J, with 10 bases in between. The CDR3 spans 13 residues. The CDR3 DNA is TGCGCCAGCAAAATAGTCAGCTACAATGAGCAGTTCTTC. Protein sequence: CASKIVSYNEQFF.

This sequence joins TRBV11-2 and TRBJ2-3; 7 nucleotides match TRBD2. The V segment lost 1 base and the J segment 2 bases; nucleotides outside the gene matches: 6. CDR3 length: 16 amino acids. Germline V gene sequence: CDR1 SGHAT, CDR2 FQNNGV. The CDR3 spells CASSLAVAGPTDTQYF. CDR3 DNA sequence: TGTGCCAGCAGCTTAGCAGTAGCGGGCCCCACAGATACGCAGTATTTT.

The rearrangement joins TRBV12-3 or TRBV12-4 to TRBJ2-5, with 9 bases aligning to TRBD2. With V trimmed by 4 bases and J by 5 bases, 8 bases remained unmatched. CDR3 length: 15 amino acids. The chain's CDR3 is CASSYAGGVHETQYF. CDR3 DNA sequence: TGTGCCAGCAGTTACGCGGGGGGGGTTCACGAGACCCAGTACTTC.

This clonotype was counted a single time. V gene TRBV12-5 combines with J gene TRBJ1-4; 7 nucleotides agree with TRBD1. Germline loops: CDR1 LGHNT, CDR2 FRNRAP. This CDR3 is built from 16 residues. Trimming cost V 8 bases and J 4 bases; bases outside gene matches: 13. CDR3 amino acids: CASCPGQSPDNEKLFF. The CDR3, as DNA: TGTGCTAGTTGTCCGGGACAGTCCCCCGATAATGAAAAACTGTTTTTT.